The following is a T cell receptor beta chain sequence with its context. This clone was seen only a few times. Its antigen target is currently unknown. For this receptor, the gene names and germline sequences are taken from the mouse. The read stops 1 residue short of the end of the CDR3; the missing end is completed from the germline J gene. Within the sample, other DNA sequences also encode this same CDR3. The data were obtained in a study of tissue T cells after allogeneic stem cell transplantation (dated by TCRdb to 2021 to 2024). Regarding the complete study: The study profiled TCR beta repertoires across many tissues from research autopsies of patients with and without GVHD, plus mouse models of GVHD. The human arm was conducted as a prospective observational study, and neither blinding nor randomization was performed. Results and caveats for the whole study, not just this receptor: Within patients, how anatomically similar tissues were was a major factor shaping TCR repertoire composition, regardless of disease or transplant status. Blood and spleen T cells captured only a limited portion of the TCR repertoire detected in tissues, in both patients and mice. Not many T cell clones showed up in more than one patient, yet clustering based on motifs uncovered repertoire signatures that were shared across patients in a tissue-specific way. The study did not establish which tissue TCRs were alloreactive or antigen-specific, and some clones may have been host cells that persisted. The patient cohort was small and varied clinically, and sampling depth was recognized as a limitation.

Read against the paper, the sample's time point label means: mouse harvest day 14 after allogeneic transplant. Mouse grafts combined 10^7 T-cell-depleted bone marrow cells with 10^6 splenic CD5+ T cells, given via tail vein injection. Mouse GVHD was modeled in a major MHC-mismatch B6 (H2b) into BALB/c (H2d) model, with tissues profiled at day 7 or 14. On day 7 or 14 post-transplant, mouse tissues and retro-orbital blood were harvested with separate sterile tools for each animal, and livers were flushed beforehand. Before genomic DNA was isolated with the DNeasy Blood & Tissue Kit, mouse tissues were minced with razor blades in buffered saline. Preparation of the library involved the immunoSEQ multiplex PCR assay. Adaptive Biotechnologies performed TCRbeta CDR3 sequencing at survey depth and reported CDR3 sequences, V/J genes, productive frequency, and template counts. TCR beta CDR3 regions were amplified from genomic DNA rather than RNA. Concerning the study's data processing: Pairwise repertoire overlap between tissues was quantified with Jensen-Shannon divergence, where 1 means complete divergence and 0 identical. Tissues were clustered by single-linkage agglomerative hierarchical clustering of pairwise JSD values, and the clustering results were displayed as dendrograms. GLIPH2 was applied to all patient samples using simulation_depth 1000, kmer_min_depth 3, and cdr3_length_cutoff 8, and only groups with more than two unique CDR3s were retained. A standardized tissue-overlap score extrapolated Jaccard GLIPH-group overlap across patients to a standard repertoire size of 1000 clones. To look at how diversity was associated with clinical or experimental variables, linear mixed-effect models were used, with tissue treated as a fixed effect and individual treated as a random effect. TCRdb took over this immuneACCESS table, retaining in-frame rearrangements with V and J assigned. Such tables are incomplete; in checked studies, under half of the missing clones stem from an unresolved V gene, and the remainder is unexplained. D and trimming come from the DNA, and the V and J calls and clone size come from that table. The sample includes over 7,000 clones, with approximately 35% observed a single time. The biggest ten clones account for more than 3% of the sample.

The CDR3 numbers 14 residues from cysteine through phenylalanine. Sequencing covers 39 bases of the CDR3, shown here with the frame starting at base 1. CDR1 and CDR2, per the germline V gene, are KGHTA and FQNQQP. The rearrangement combines TRBV23 with TRBJ2-5; the D call TRBD1 from the table was never checked on the DNA. This TCR was recovered from a female BALB/c mouse given C57BL/6 T cells with graft-versus-host disease after an allogeneic hematopoietic cell transplant. The source material was skin. The CDR3 is CSSSQGTGQDTQYF. CDR3 DNA (partial): TGCTCCAGCAGTCAAGGGACAGGGCAAGACACCCAGTAC.